This TCR beta chain derives from a study of T cell responses to AZD1222 COVID-19 vaccine. Germline lookup yields CDR1 LGHNA and CDR2 YSLEER. Trimming cost V 0 bases and J 1 base, with 9 bases left between them. This CDR3 spans 15 amino acids. Repertoires were generated with immunoSEQ multiplex PCR, while TCRdb's copy carries only in-frame clones and drops some. The sample lists approximately 150,000 clones, roughly 93% occurring once. The rearrangement joins TRBV4-3 to TRBJ1-1; D is ambiguous. The sequence was obtained from an adult in good health. The sample consisted of peripheral blood, taken on day 0 of MenACWY control vaccination. The DNA of the CDR3 is TGCGCCAGCAGCCAAGAAGCCCACCAGAACACTGAAGCTTTCTTT. Translation: CASSQEAHQNTEAFF.